This is a list of T cell receptor beta chains from one sample in a study of Graves' ophthalmopathy and Graves' hyperthyroidism. TCRdb re-called the multiplex PCR reads with MiXCR, one entry per CDR3 protein. The sample carries around 470,000 distinct CDR3 sequences, around an eighth recorded once. Material for sequencing was blood. These TCRs come from a young woman with Graves' ophthalmopathy. Each CDR3 is given with its conserved first and last residue. Each record gives: D gene, clone size, V gene, J gene, CDR3 DNA, CDR3 protein. A D gene is named only where the DNA matches it firmly. Clone size appears in some rows only: once, few, many, or a class for an expanded clone.

>TRBD1|many|TRBV12-3/TRBV12-4|TRBJ1-5
TGTGCCAGCAGTTCCCCAGGGGGGTATAGCAATCAGCCCCAGCATTTT
CASSSPGGYSNQPQHF
>TRBD1|.|TRBV11-2|TRBJ2-7
TGTGCCAGCAGCCCCTTAGGGGAGACAGGGAGCTACGAGCAGTACTTC
CASSPLGETGSYEQYF
>TRBD2|many|TRBV7-8|TRBJ2-7
TGTGCCAGCAGCTTAGTAGCGGGAGGGCTGACGTCCGTCGAGCAGTACTTC
CASSLVAGGLTSVEQYF
>.|many|TRBV7-2|TRBJ2-5
TGTGCCAGCAGCTTGGGAACCTTTCAAGAGACCCAGTACTTC
CASSLGTFQETQYF
>TRBD1|many|TRBV2|TRBJ2-7
TGTGCCAGCAGTGAAGACAGGGGGGCGGTGGGCGAGCAGTACTTC
CASSEDRGAVGEQYF
>.|many|TRBV18|TRBJ2-7
TGTGCCAGCAGCCCAGGATACGAGCAGTACTTC
CASSPGYEQYF
>.|many|TRBV6-1|TRBJ2-5
TGTGCCAGCAGTGACAGGGGTCAGGAGACCCAGTACTTC
CASSDRGQETQYF
>.|many|TRBV2|TRBJ1-2
TGTGCCATCAGACTAGGCGGCTACACCTTC
CAIRLGGYTF
>.|many|TRBV3-1|TRBJ2-5
TGTGCCAGCAGCCTACACAGAAACCAAGAGACCCAGTACTTC
CASSLHRNQETQYF
>TRBD1|.|TRBV12-3/TRBV12-4|TRBJ2-5
TGTGCCAGCAGTCAATCAGGGGGCTATGAGACCCAGTACTTC
CASSQSGGYETQYF
>.|many|TRBV6-5|TRBJ2-2
TGTGCCAGCGTTACAGTCCTTCGGAGGGGTGGTACCGGGGAGCTGTTTTTT
CASVTVLRRGGTGELFF
>.|many|TRBV20-1|TRBJ2-5
TGCAGTGCTAGAGGGGTAGCGGCCCAAGAGACCCAGTACTTC
CSARGVAAQETQYF
>.|many|TRBV12-3/TRBV12-4|TRBJ2-7
TGTGCCAGCAGTAAGGGGTACTCCTACGAGCAGTACTTC
CASSKGYSYEQYF
>TRBD1|few|TRBV6-1|TRBJ2-7
TGTGCCAGCAGCCCCTCCTGGACAGGGGGTAACGAGCAGTACTTC
CASSPSWTGGNEQYF
>TRBD1|.|TRBV25-1|TRBJ1-2
TGTGCCAGCAGAGTAACAGGGGCCTATGGCTACACCTTC
CASRVTGAYGYTF
>.|once|TRBV12-3/TRBV12-4|TRBJ2-7
TGTGCCAGCAGTTTGTTAGTCCGAGGCGAGCAGTACTTC
CASSLLVRGEQYF
>.|.|TRBV19|TRBJ2-3
TGTGCCAGTAGTAGGGCCGGCGGGGATACGCAGTATTTT
CASSRAGGDTQYF
>.|.|TRBV12-3/TRBV12-4|TRBJ1-1
TGTGCCAGCAGTTTACTCGCCAGGCAGAGGGCTGAAGCTTTCTTT
CASSLLARQRAEAFF
>TRBD1|many|TRBV6-5|TRBJ1-2
TGTGCCAGCAGTTCCAGGGACAGGACCTATGGCTACACCTTC
CASSSRDRTYGYTF
>TRBD1|.|TRBV12-3/TRBV12-4|TRBJ2-7
TGTGCCAGCAGTCACACAGGGGCGAAAAATTACGAGCAGTACTTC
CASSHTGAKNYEQYF
>TRBD1|many|TRBV20-1|TRBJ2-7
TGCAGTGCGATCTCCGGGACAGGATCCTACGAGCAGTACTTC
CSAISGTGSYEQYF
>TRBD1|many|TRBV10-1|TRBJ2-2
TGCGCCAGCAGGGACGGGACAGGGACCGGGGAGCTGTTTTTT
CASRDGTGTGELFF
>TRBD2|few|TRBV6-1|TRBJ2-2
TGTGCCAGCAGTGGGGCGGGGGGTTCCGGGGAGCTGTTTTTT
CASSGAGGSGELFF
>TRBD1|many|TRBV5-1|TRBJ2-4
TGCGCCAGCAGCTTTACGGGACAGGACATTCAGTACTTC
CASSFTGQDIQYF
>TRBD1|many|TRBV7-2|TRBJ2-7
TGTGCCAGCAGCGTCCGGGACAGGTCCTACGAGCAGTACTTC
CASSVRDRSYEQYF
>.|many|TRBV29-1|TRBJ2-4
TGCAGCGTTAAAGGGCAGGCCAAAAACATTCAGTACTTC
CSVKGQAKNIQYF
>TRBD2|many|TRBV7-9|TRBJ2-5
TGTGCCAGCAGCTCCGGACTAGCGGGGGTCCAAGAGACCCAGTACTTC
CASSSGLAGVQETQYF
>TRBD1|.|TRBV6-1|TRBJ2-7
TGTGCCAGCAGAAACCGGGACAGCTCCTACGAGCAGTACTTC
CASRNRDSSYEQYF
>.|many|TRBV6-1|TRBJ1-1
TGTGCCAGCAGGGGGGTTTGGGTTTCGAACACTGAAGCTTTCTTT
CASRGVWVSNTEAFF
>.|many|TRBV6-5|TRBJ1-1
TGTGCCAGCAGTTACGTGGGGGGGATCACTGAAGCTTTCTTT
CASSYVGGITEAFF
>TRBD1|many|TRBV6-1|TRBJ1-1
TGTGCCAGTCTCAGGGGGTTGGGGAACACTGAAGCTTTCTTT
CASLRGLGNTEAFF
>TRBD1|many|TRBV5-1|TRBJ2-7
TGCGCCAGCAGCGTCGGGACAGCATCCTCCTACGAGCAGTACTTC
CASSVGTASSYEQYF
>TRBD1|few|TRBV4-1|TRBJ1-5
TGCGCCAGCAGCCAAGGGACAGGGGGGCAGCCCCAGCATTTT
CASSQGTGGQPQHF
>TRBD1|.|TRBV12-3/TRBV12-4|TRBJ2-5
TGTGCCAGCAGTTTAGGCAGGGGGCAATCGGAGACCCAGTACTTC
CASSLGRGQSETQYF
>TRBD1|many|TRBV2|TRBJ1-1
TGTGCCAGCAGACCGGGACAGGGGGCAACTGAAGCTTTCTTT
CASRPGQGATEAFF
>.|many|TRBV5-1|TRBJ1-5
TGCGCCAGCAGCTTGTGGGGCGAGAGCAATCAGCCCCAGCATTTT
CASSLWGESNQPQHF
>.|.|TRBV6-5|TRBJ1-5
TGTGCCAGCAGTTACCGGGTAGACTCTTCGGAGCCCCAGCATTTT
CASSYRVDSSEPQHF
>.|many|TRBV29-1|TRBJ1-5
TGCAGCGTTGAAGAAGCTGGGGAGGCCCAGCATTTT
CSVEEAGEAQHF
>.|many|TRBV12-3/TRBV12-4|TRBJ1-1
TGTGCCAGCAGTGCTCAGGTCAACACTGAAGCTTTCTTT
CASSAQVNTEAFF
>.|many|TRBV13|TRBJ1-2
TGTGCCAGCAGTCCCTCCGGGGGATATGGCTACACCTTC
CASSPSGGYGYTF
>.|many|TRBV6-7|TRBJ1-1
TGTGCCAGCAGTTGGGGACACACAAACACTGAAGCTTTCTTT
CASSWGHTNTEAFF
>.|many|TRBV6-1|TRBJ2-7
TGTGCCAGCAGTGTTGAGGGGATAGTTGAGGACCTAACCTACGAGCAGTACTTC
CASSVEGIVEDLTYEQYF
>TRBD1|many|TRBV2|TRBJ2-7
TGTGCCAGCGGCGGGACAGGGATTGTCGACGAGCAGTACTTC
CASGGTGIVDEQYF
>TRBD2|many|TRBV6-6|TRBJ2-2
TGTGCCAGCAGTTACTCCCGCGGGGGGGGAACCGGGGAGCTGTTTTTT
CASSYSRGGGTGELFF
>TRBD1|.|TRBV7-9|TRBJ1-2
TGTGCCAGCAGCGCGACAGGGGGGTACTATGGCTACACCTTC
CASSATGGYYGYTF
>TRBD1|many|TRBV6-1|TRBJ1-5
TGTGCCAGCAGTGTCCGACAGGGGGATCGGCCCCAGCATTTT
CASSVRQGDRPQHF
>.|many|TRBV5-1|TRBJ1-3
TGCGCCAGCAGCTTGGGCAGGGTGTCTGGAAACACCATATATTTT
CASSLGRVSGNTIYF
>.|few|TRBV19|TRBJ1-1
TGTGCCAGTAAAAGGCCGAACACTGAAGCTTTCTTT
CASKRPNTEAFF
>TRBD1|.|TRBV18|TRBJ1-2
TGTGCCAGCTCACTCAAGGCCGGGACAGGGCATCTCGAGGGCTACACCTTC
CASSLKAGTGHLEGYTF
>.|many|TRBV12-3/TRBV12-4|TRBJ2-7
TGTGCCAGCAGTTTAGGAGGTGCCGAGCAGTACTTC
CASSLGGAEQYF
>.|many|TRBV6-1|TRBJ1-6
TGTGCCAGCGGGCAGGACCTTGGTAATTCACCCCTCCACTTT
CASGQDLGNSPLHF